This entry features one TCR beta chain sequence. No antigen is known for it. The data stem from a study of spatial heterogeneity in lung cancer. As for the study in general: Detected sequences consistently included more beta-chain ones than alpha-chain ones. Mean representation of each unique TCR and UMI combination in the raw reads exceeded nine occurrences.

TCRdb passed the 5' RACE reads through MiXCR, listing each CDR3 protein once. The table records over 10,000 distinct CDR3 sequences, roughly 5.5% of them present only once. The time point denotes: sample taken at primary tumor resection. Whole RNA from tumor, nontumor lung or frozen PBMC was sequenced unsorted. V lost 0 bases to trimming and J lost 5 bases, with 16 bases between them. Germline V CDR1 and CDR2: MGHRA, YSYEKL. This CDR3 has 16 residues. Whole-study findings and limits: Counts of expanded intratumoral alpha and beta TCRs tracked tumor mutation counts.

V is TRBV4-1 and J is TRBJ1-2; D not resolved. The receptor was derived from a male donor with early-stage non-small cell lung cancer. This material consisted of lung tumor tissue, taken at surgery. The CDR3 nucleotides are TGCGCCAGCAGCCAAGATCGAGTAGGTTCGGGGTATGGCTACACCTTC. This encodes CASSQDRVGSGYGYTF.